Included here is one T cell receptor beta chain sequence, with context. Its antigen is still unknown. These data belong to a study of blood T cells in healthy people across ages. Study-wide points: Per-million-T-cell TCR beta diversity fell roughly linearly with age. Unsorted PBMCs ruled out conclusive naive versus antigen-experienced comparison.

Isolation per sample recovered at least 7 million PBMCs. A J-beta primer mix and a sample-barcoded 5' primer were used in a second PCR of about 6 to 12 cycles. A tag from a template-switch adaptor with 12 random nucleotides marked each cDNA molecule. TCRdb passed the 5' RACE reads through MiXCR, listing each CDR3 protein once. The data contain more than 800,000 distinct CDR3 sequences, under 45% of them singletons. CDR1 is MGHRA and CDR2 is YSYEKL in the germline V gene. This CDR3 has 16 residues. J was trimmed by 9 bases and V by 0 bases; bases with no gene match: 9. The chain carries TRBV4-1 and TRBJ2-1; 9 nucleotides agree with TRBD2. Sequenced input: blood. The receptor's source is a woman aged 55-69 years in good health. The CDR3 is CASSQELAGVLSEQFF. The CDR3 nucleotides are TGCGCCAGCAGCCAAGAGTTAGCGGGAGTCCTGAGTGAGCAGTTCTTC.